The 18 T cell receptor beta chains below all came from one sample that was sequenced in a study of blood T cell repertoires in COVID-19. Assay used: immunoSEQ multiplex PCR; TCRdb lists only in-frame clones, some missing. The sample has 220,000 or so clones, around 82% seen once. The specimen was peripheral blood. All receptors come from a woman between 25 and 40 years old who had recovered from COVID-19.

J is TRBJ2-2 and V is TRBV11-2; D gene unclear. The CDR3 runs 14 residues. The germline gives CDR1 SGHAT, CDR2 FQNNGV. Trimming left V 3 bases short and J 8 bases short, with 13 bases between. The CDR3 loop is CASSFTATGGELFF. In nucleotides, the CDR3 is TGTGCCAGCAGCTTTACAGCTACTGGTGGGGAGCTGTTTTTT.

This chain links TRBV5-5 with TRBJ2-7, with D perhaps TRBD2 (7 bases). The V gene lost 1 base and the J gene lost 3 bases, with 11 bases spanning the gap. CDR3 length equals 14 residues. Germline CDR1 is SGHKS and CDR2 is YYEKEE (reference sequence). CDR3 DNA sequence: TGTGCCAGCAGCTTGAACAGGGAGGGCTACGAGCAGTACTTC. Translated, it gives CASSLNREGYEQYF. The whole variable domain, filled in from reference TRBV5-5 and TRBJ2-7, reads DAGVTQSPTHLIKTRGQQVTLRCSPISGHKSVSWYQQVLGQGPQFIFQYYEKEERGRGNFPDRFSARQFPNYSSELNVNALLLGDSALYLCASSLNREGYEQYFGPGTRLTVT.

CDR3 nucleotide sequence: TGTGCCAGTAGTATCCAGGGAACAGACTATGGCTACACCTTC. Translating gives CASSIQGTDYGYTF. This chain connects TRBV19 to TRBJ1-2; D perhaps matches TRBD1 (5 bases). The CDR3 covers 14 residues. V dropped 3 bases and J dropped 3 bases, with 11 bases sitting between them. CDR1 LNHDA and CDR2 SQIVND come from the germline V gene (reference sequence).

The CDR3 coding sequence is TGTGCCAGCAGTTTCCTTTACACTGAAGCTTTCTTT. It codes for CASSFLYTEAFF. The genes are TRBV6-1 and TRBJ1-1; D unresolved. CDR1 and CDR2 from the germline V gene are MNHNS and SASEGT. This CDR3 spans 12 amino acids. V was cut by 5 bases and J by 3 bases, with 7 bases left in between.

This clone was seen repeatedly, ten times or more. This chain links TRBV28 with TRBJ1-2, with 8 bases that match TRBD1. The V and J ends lost 6 bases and 8 bases, in that order; junction bases with no gene match: 11. Germline CDR1 reads MDHEN; CDR2 reads SYDVKM. This CDR3 is 14 amino acids long. Here the CDR3 DNA reads TGTGCCAGCAGAATACAGGGGGATGAAGGGGGCTACACCTTC. The encoded protein is CASRIQGDEGGYTF.

This chain links TRBV25-1 with TRBJ2-3; 9 nucleotides match TRBD1. With 8 bases clipped from V and 6 bases from J, the junction kept 9 bases outside the gene matches. The germline V gene has CDR1 MGHDK and CDR2 SYGVNS. This CDR3 region has 14 residues. CDR3 region: CASGDRDSMDTQYF. For the CDR3, the DNA is TGTGCCAGCGGGGACAGGGACTCCATGGATACGCAGTATTTT.

V and J are TRBV4-2 and TRBJ2-3; 10 nucleotides agree with TRBD2. Germline CDR1 reads LGHNA; CDR2 reads YNFKEQ. The CDR3 contains 15 residues. The V gene end was trimmed by 6 bases and the J gene end by 5 bases; junction bases not matched to a gene: 8. The CDR3 reads CASSSGTSVQDTQYF. The CDR3 DNA follows: TGTGCCAGCAGTTCCGGGACTAGCGTTCAAGATACGCAGTATTTT.

In DNA form, the CDR3 reads TGTGCTAGTGGTTCGTTCCCTACGATCAATGAGCAGTTCTTC. Translation: CASGSFPTINEQFF. The chain has TRBV12-5 and TRBJ2-1; D ambiguous. V was shortened by 4 bases and J by 6 bases, with 13 bases between the two germline ends. This CDR3 spans 14 amino acids. Germline CDR1 LGHNT, CDR2 FRNRAP. The full variable domain, rest sourced from reference TRBV12-5 and TRBJ2-1, is DARVTQTPRHKVTEMGQEVTMRCQPILGHNTVFWYRQTMMQGLELLAYFRNRAPLDDSGMPKDRFSAEMPDATLATLKIQPSEPRDSAVYFCASGSFPTINEQFFGPGTRLTVL.

The gene calls are TRBV30 and TRBJ1-2; D might be TRBD1 (5 bases). In germline, CDR1 is GTSNPN, CDR2 SVGIG (reference sequence). Trimming took off 1 base at V and 3 bases at J, with 12 bases between the two ends. The CDR3 extends over 14 amino acids. In nucleotides, the CDR3 is TGTGCCTGGAGTGGGGCAGGGACTCACTATGGCTACACCTTC. It translates to CAWSGAGTHYGYTF.

The chain is built from TRBV9 and TRBJ1-5, with D uncertain. Per the germline V gene, CDR1 is SGDLS and CDR2 is YYNGEE. V lost 1 base, J lost 4 bases, and 12 bases lay in between. This CDR3 spans 15 amino acids. The CDR3 loop reads CASSVSGQVNQPQHF. In nucleotides, the CDR3 is TGTGCCAGCAGCGTATCAGGCCAGGTGAATCAGCCCCAGCATTTT.

This clone was found a few times. The gene calls are TRBV7-6 and TRBJ2-7; TRBD1 aligns across 7 bases. The germline gives CDR1 SGHVS, CDR2 FNYEAQ. The CDR3 contains 14 residues. The V segment lost 5 bases and the J segment 1 base; nucleotides outside the gene matches: 5. In DNA, the CDR3 is TGTGCCAGCAGCCTCGGGACAGCTTCCTACGAGCAGTACTTC. It is translated as CASSLGTASYEQYF.

V gene TRBV4-1 combines with J gene TRBJ2-1; a possible D gene is TRBD1 (6 bases). This CDR3 spans 17 amino acids. Germline assignment: CDR1 MGHRA and CDR2 YSYEKL. Trimming took off 2 bases at V and 5 bases at J, with 19 bases between the two ends. This chain's CDR3 is CASSQHPLRDTHNEQFF. The CDR3 region has the DNA TGCGCCAGCAGCCAACACCCCCTGAGGGACACACACAATGAGCAGTTCTTC.

This chain links TRBV6-5 with TRBJ1-1; D perhaps matches TRBD1 (5 bases). The CDR3 has 14 residues. Between the trimmed V and J ends, which lost 5 bases and 1 base, there was a span of 11 bases. CDR1 and CDR2 from the germline V gene are MNHEY and SVGAGI. CDR3 loop: CASSPRQKNTEAFF. The DNA of the CDR3 is TGTGCCAGCAGTCCCCGACAGAAGAACACTGAAGCTTTCTTT.

The sample holds one count of this clone. The V gene is TRBV27, the J gene TRBJ1-3; 7 bases are shared with TRBD1. The ends lost 2 bases at V and 2 bases at J; junction bases unmatched: 0. The CDR3 consists of 14 residues. Germline lookup yields CDR1 MNHEY and CDR2 SMNVEV (reference sequence). The CDR3 DNA is TGTGCCAGCAGTTTACAGGGGGCTGGAAACACCATATATTTT. It translates to CASSLQGAGNTIYF.

This chain uses TRBV5-1 with TRBJ1-3; TRBD1 aligns across 9 bases. Germline V CDR1 and CDR2: SGHRS, YFSETQ. CDR3 length equals 16 residues. After removal of 4 bases from V and 4 bases from J, the junction contained 9 bases not matched to a gene. CDR3 sequence reads: CASSLLFGTGGNTIYF. Here the CDR3 DNA reads TGCGCCAGCAGCCTCCTCTTCGGGACAGGGGGAAACACCATATATTTT.

CDR3 loop: CSAVGGSKDTQYF. For the CDR3, the DNA is TGCAGCGCTGTGGGGGGGTCGAAAGATACGCAGTATTTT. The chain couples TRBV29-1 to TRBJ2-3, with 7 bases that match TRBD2. The V gene end was trimmed by 7 bases and the J gene end by 5 bases; junction bases not matched to a gene: 9. This CDR3 comprises 13 residues. Germline values: CDR1 SQVTM, CDR2 ANQGSEA.

The chain's CDR3 is CATSRGLNANTGELFF. The CDR3 DNA sequence: TGTGCCACCAGCAGAGGACTGAATGCGAACACCGGGGAGCTGTTTTTT. The chain carries TRBV15 and TRBJ2-2; D call uncertain. Germline V CDR1 and CDR2: LNHNV, YYDKDF (reference sequence). This CDR3 is 16 amino acids long. V was pared by 1 base and J by 0 bases, with 9 bases between.

The chain carries TRBV6-4 and TRBJ1-5; D gene uncertain. The CDR3 has 8 residues. The germline CDR1 and CDR2 sequences are MRHNA and SNTAGT. In DNA form, the CDR3 reads TGTGTAGATCAGCCCCAGCATTTT. Protein product: CVDQPQHF.